This record looks at one T cell receptor beta chain sequence and its context. The data originate from a study of blood T cell repertoires in COVID-19. Only in-frame clones appear in the TCRdb table, and some are missing; sequencing was by immunoSEQ multiplex PCR. The data hold about 110,000 clones, with 70% to 85% observed a single time. Germline V gene data show CDR1 as MDHEN and CDR2 as SYDVKM. J lost 2 bases, V lost 5 bases, and 5 bases had no gene match. The CDR3 length is 16 residues. The gene calls are TRBV28 and TRBJ2-3; TRBD1 aligns across 12 bases. This TCR was sampled from a woman in her 40s with acute or convalescent COVID-19. The sequenced material came from peripheral blood. CDR3 sequence: CASSGPGQGATDTQYF. CDR3 sequence (DNA): TGTGCCAGCAGTGGACCGGGACAGGGGGCCACAGATACGCAGTATTTT.